One and the same sample provided the 6 T cell receptor beta chains below, sequenced in a study of T cells in Graves' hyperthyroidism and ophthalmopathy. RNA transcripts yielded amplified TCR beta CDR3 regions. HTBI primers were the set used in a first-round RT-PCR of the TCR CDR3. TCRdb reanalysed the multiplex PCR reads using MiXCR and keeps one entry per CDR3 protein. Among about 400,000 distinct CDR3 sequences, more than 12% were seen once, and the ten largest hold about 31%. Material for sequencing was blood. The source is a woman younger than 45 with Graves' hyperthyroidism.

The V gene is TRBV29-1, the J gene TRBJ2-7; 9 bases are a match to TRBD2. The germline V gene encodes CDR1 SQVTM and CDR2 ANQGSEA. This CDR3 has 14 amino acids. The ends lost 5 bases at V and 4 bases at J; junction bases unmatched: 9. The CDR3 nucleotides are TGCAGCGTTAATTGGGCTAGCGGGACGTACGAGCAGTACTTC. It yields the protein CSVNWASGTYEQYF.

The sample holds many counts of this clonotype. The chain employs TRBV28 and TRBJ2-3, with a tentative D call TRBD2 (5 bases). Trimming pared 6 bases from V and 4 bases from J, leaving 11 bases between. The CDR3 contains 13 residues. Germline-derived CDR1 and CDR2 are MDHEN and SYDVKM. The CDR3 reads CASRDSKPDTQYF. CDR3 nucleotide sequence: TGTGCCAGCAGGGACTCGAAACCAGATACGCAGTATTTT.

This clonotype was detected many times. The V call is TRBV2, the J call TRBJ2-7, with 7 bases identical to TRBD1. Germline V lookup: CDR1 SNHLY, CDR2 FYNNEI. The trim removed 6 bases at V and 4 bases at J, leaving 12 bases unmatched. The CDR3 spans 15 residues. DNA for the CDR3: TGTGCCAGCAGACTCGACAGGGAAGGAGCGTACGAGCAGTACTTC. Translated: CASRLDREGAYEQYF. The entire variable domain, with the rest obtained from reference TRBV2 and TRBJ2-7, is as follows: EPEVTQTPSHQVTQMGQEVILRCVPISNHLYFYWYRQILGQKVEFLVSFYNNEISEKSEIFDDQFSVERPDGSNFTLKIRSTKLEDSAMYFCASRLDREGAYEQYFGPGTRLTVT.

There are many counts of this clonotype. The chain is built from TRBV24-1 and TRBJ2-7, with 7 nucleotides matching TRBD1. V was pared by 2 bases and J by 2 bases, with 2 bases of the junction left unmatched. CDR1 and CDR2 (germline): KGHDR, SFDVKD. The CDR3 is 14 amino acids. CDR3 in DNA: TGTGCCACCAGTGATTGGGACAGCCCCTACGAGCAGTACTTC. This translates into CATSDWDSPYEQYF.

Ten or more counts support this clonotype. The rearrangement uses TRBV18 and TRBJ2-7; 12 positions match TRBD2. The V and J ends lost 3 bases and 2 bases, in that order; junction bases with no gene match: 5. This CDR3 contains 16 residues. CDR1 and CDR2 from the germline V gene are KGHSH and LQKENI. CDR3 bases: TGTGCCAGCTCACCTCGGCTAGCGGGAGGGACCTACGAGCAGTACTTC. It encodes CASSPRLAGGTYEQYF. The full variable domain, completed using reference TRBV18 and TRBJ2-7, is NAGVMQNPRHLVRRRGQEARLRCSPMKGHSHVYWYRQLPEEGLKFMVYLQKENIIDESGMPKERFSAEFPKEGPSILRIQQVVRGDSAAYFCASSPRLAGGTYEQYFGPGTRLTVT.

The table lists this clonotype with a few counts. The chain couples TRBV19 to TRBJ2-3; D not certain. The CDR3 consists of 15 residues. CDR1 is LNHDA, CDR2 SQIVND, per germline (reference sequence). The V end was cut by 1 base, the J end by 4 bases, with 12 bases between. DNA of the CDR3: TGTGCCAGTAGTATAGCAGTCCTTGTCTCAGATACGCAGTATTTT. It yields the protein CASSIAVLVSDTQYF. Full variable domain (remainder filled in from reference TRBV19 and TRBJ2-3): DGGITQSPKYLFRKEGQNVTLSCEQNLNHDAMYWYRQDPGQGLRLIYYSQIVNDFQKGDIAEGYSVSREKKESFPLTVTSAQKNPTAFYLCASSIAVLVSDTQYFGPGTRLTVL.